Below, one T cell receptor (beta chain) is given with its context. Its target is unknown. The data were taken from a study of shared clonotypes between healthy human individuals. Looking at the study overall: CD8 memory received one plate per donor, CD8 naive two, CD4 memory three and CD4 naive three.

Evenly divided among several immunoSEQ plates was the genomic DNA of each subset. The method was immunoSEQ multiplex PCR; TCRdb's version includes in-frame clones alone and lacks a portion of them. This table holds about 680,000 clones, around 90% found once. The naive CD8 fraction comprised CD45RO-negative cells positively selected for CCR7 and excluded terminally differentiated effector memory CD45RA+ cells. Regarding the study as a whole: A few donors had around 5% of their naive CD4 clonotypes in common.

Input material: naive CD8+ T cells sorted from blood. This sequence was found in a young man in good health.

The CDR3 DNA follows: TGTGCCAGCAGTTTCAGAGCACGCATCGACCACGAGCAGTACTTC. Encoded protein: CASSFRARIDHEQYF. The chain links TRBV28 to TRBJ2-7; D uncertain. V lost 3 bases to trimming and J lost 5 bases, with 17 bases between them. CDR1 and CDR2 from the germline V gene are MDHEN and SYDVKM. The CDR3 length is 15 residues.